The 28 T cell receptor beta chains listed next were all sequenced from one sample in a study of Ad26.COV2.S vaccination and SARS-CoV-2 variants. Treatment meaning: roughly 18 received Ad26.COV2.S at low or high dose, single or two shots; about five received placebo; per-sample allocation not given. Collection of samples fell on day 63 after the first vaccine or placebo injection. Profiling relied on immunoSEQ multiplex PCR, and the TCRdb table lists in-frame clones only, not all of them. The sample contains about 400,000 clones, approximately 91% of which appear only once. This specimen was peripheral blood, taken in a trial of Ad26.COV2.S vaccine versus placebo. Receptors originate from a person between 18 and 59 years old who received the Ad26.COV2.S COVID-19 vaccine or a placebo.

V gene TRBV11-3 combines with J gene TRBJ2-7; tentatively, D is TRBD2 (6 bases). The length of the CDR3 is 15 residues. V was trimmed by 2 bases and J by 3 bases, leaving 14 bases between them. Germline V CDR1 and CDR2: SGHNT, YENEEA. CDR3 sequence (DNA): TGTGCCAGCAGCTTAACTCTCGGGGGATTCTACGAGCAGTACTTC. Translation gives CASSLTLGGFYEQYF. Combining the CDR3 with reference TRBV11-3 and TRBJ2-7 gives the whole variable domain EAGVVQSPRYKIIEKKQPVAFWCNPISGHNTLYWYLQNLGQGPELLIRYENEEAVDDSQLPKDRFSAERLKGVDSTLKIQPAELGDSAVYLCASSLTLGGFYEQYFGPGTRLTVT.

The rearrangement uses TRBV28 and TRBJ1-2; 11 nucleotides agree with TRBD1. The germline CDR1 and CDR2 sequences are MDHEN and SYDVKM. Trimming cost V 4 bases and J 5 bases; bases outside gene matches: 6. This CDR3 spans 15 amino acids. CDR3 in amino acids: CASSSRDRGEYGYTF. The CDR3 DNA is TGTGCCAGCAGTTCCCGGGACAGGGGGGAATATGGCTACACCTTC.

Details on this clone: Additional DNA sequences in this sample encode the identical CDR3. The CDR3 DNA reads TGCAGTGCTCTCGGGGGGCTCGGCTACACCTTC. Protein sequence: CSALGGLGYTF. V gene TRBV20-1 combines with J gene TRBJ1-2; a possible D gene is TRBD1 (6 bases). In germline, CDR1 is DFQATT, CDR2 SNEGSKA (reference sequence). Between the trimmed V and J ends, which lost 5 bases and 8 bases, there was a span of 12 bases. The CDR3 sequence is 11 residues long.

The chain uses TRBV18 and TRBJ1-1; D is undetermined. Germline V lookup: CDR1 KGHSH, CDR2 LQKENI. The CDR3 runs to 14 residues. The ends were cut back, 3 bases at V and 2 bases at J, with 10 bases in the middle. The CDR3 reads CASSPLTDNTEAFF. CDR3 in DNA: TGTGCCAGCTCACCGTTAACAGATAACACTGAAGCTTTCTTT.

The chain joins TRBV5-1 to TRBJ2-1; TRBD2 aligns across 7 bases. Germline CDR1 and CDR2: SGHRS and YFSETQ. The junction had 6 bases not matched to a gene; V was cut back by 2 bases and J by 7 bases. The CDR3 runs to 14 residues. CDR3 in DNA: TGCGCCAGCAGCTTAGGACTAGAGTATAATGAGCAGTTCTTC. It codes for CASSLGLEYNEQFF.

The chain has TRBV19 and TRBJ1-5; a possible D gene is TRBD1 (5 bases). Between the trimmed V and J ends, which lost 4 bases and 0 bases, there was a span of 10 bases. Germline V gene data show CDR1 as LNHDA and CDR2 as SQIVND (reference sequence). The CDR3 is 15 residues long. CDR3 DNA: TGTGCCAGTAGTAATGCAGGGAATAGCAATCAGCCCCAGCATTTT. Translating gives CASSNAGNSNQPQHF.

J is TRBJ2-3 and V is TRBV7-2; D uncertain. The V and J ends lost 1 base and 0 bases respectively, with 5 bases between them. The CDR3 extends over 14 amino acids. Germline V gene data show CDR1 as SGHTA and CDR2 as FQGNSA. This chain's CDR3 is CASSLGPSTDTQYF. CDR3 DNA sequence: TGTGCCAGCAGCTTAGGGCCGAGCACAGATACGCAGTATTTT. The full variable domain, completed using reference TRBV7-2 and TRBJ2-3, is GAGVSQSPSNKVTEKGKDVELRCDPISGHTALYWYRQSLGQGLEFLIYFQGNSAPDKSGLPSDRFSAERTGGSVSTLTIQRTQQEDSAVYLCASSLGPSTDTQYFGPGTRLTVL.

The chain has TRBV28 and TRBJ2-5; 7 positions agree with TRBD1. The CDR3 is made up of 16 amino acids. J was trimmed by 1 base and V by 6 bases; bases with no gene match: 11. Germline V gene sequence: CDR1 MDHEN, CDR2 SYDVKM. This CDR3 reads CASSFSATGFQETQYF. CDR3 in DNA: TGTGCCAGCAGCTTTTCCGCGACAGGGTTCCAAGAGACCCAGTACTTC.

As concerns this clone: The junction shows a germline mismatch at one end, possibly a read error. This sequence joins TRBV24-1 and TRBJ1-1; 7 nucleotides align to TRBD1. This CDR3 region has 14 residues. Germline-derived CDR1 and CDR2 are KGHDR and SFDVKD. The CDR3 DNA reads as TGTGCCACCAGTGCTTTGGACAGGCCCACTGAAGCTTTCTTT. It specifies CATSALDRPTEAFF.

This chain links TRBV7-2 with TRBJ2-5, with D perhaps assigned TRBD1 or TRBD2 (5 bases each). CDR3 size: 14 residues. CDR1 SGHTA and CDR2 FQGNSA come from the germline V gene. V was trimmed by 10 bases and J by 4 bases, leaving 19 bases between them. The CDR3 loop is CATQWGFSRETQYF. CDR3 DNA sequence: TGTGCCACGCAGTGGGGGTTTAGCCGAGAGACCCAGTACTTC.

The chain is built from TRBV6-6 and TRBJ1-1; D unresolved. CDR1 and CDR2 (germline): MNHNY, SVGAGI (reference sequence). This CDR3 has 13 amino acids. The V and J ends lost 5 bases and 4 bases respectively, with 11 bases between them. The chain's CDR3 is CASSRQDGTEAFF. CDR3 nucleotide sequence: TGTGCCAGCAGTCGACAAGATGGCACTGAAGCTTTCTTT.

The V call is TRBV29-1, the J call TRBJ1-1; D is ambiguous. Germline CDR1 reads SQVTM; CDR2 reads ANQGSEA. The V end was cut by 0 bases, the J end by 3 bases, with 5 bases between. The CDR3 is 12 residues long. The CDR3 here is CSVEERDTEAFF. CDR3 DNA: TGCAGCGTTGAAGAGCGGGACACTGAAGCTTTCTTT.

The chain employs TRBV29-1 and TRBJ1-1, with D possibly TRBD1 on 6 matching bases. V was clipped by 4 bases and J by 4 bases, with 13 bases between them. Germline CDR1 and CDR2: SQVTM and ANQGSEA. The CDR3 runs 13 residues. CDR3 nucleotides: TGCAGCGTTGGGCCGGGACACGGCACTGAAGCTTTCTTT. This sequence encodes CSVGPGHGTEAFF.

The rearrangement links TRBV5-1 to TRBJ2-1, with 10 bases that match TRBD2. The CDR3 covers 18 residues. J lost 5 bases, V lost 0 bases, and 11 bases had no gene match. The germline gives CDR1 SGHRS, CDR2 YFSETQ. The CDR3: CASSLVQRLTSGNNEQFF. CDR3 nucleotide sequence: TGCGCCAGCAGCTTGGTCCAAAGGTTAACTAGCGGGAACAATGAGCAGTTCTTC.

This clone was observed once. In DNA form, the CDR3 reads TGTGCCAGCAGCTCCAGCGGGGGGAATGAAAAACTGTTTTTT. Translation: CASSSSGGNEKLFF. The chain uses TRBV7-9 and TRBJ1-4; TRBD1 might be the D (5 bases). CDR3 size: 14 residues. V lost 4 bases and J 5 bases, leaving 11 bases between the germline ends. The V gene's germline CDR1 is SEHNR and CDR2 FQNEAQ (reference sequence).

This chain connects TRBV7-9 to TRBJ2-1; 9 nucleotides agree with TRBD2. Germline trimming cut 5 bases from V and 4 bases from J; bases unmatched to any gene: 15. The germline gives CDR1 SEHNR, CDR2 FQNEAQ (reference sequence). This CDR3 spans 18 amino acids. CDR3 loop: CASSPPPGRTSVYNEQFF. In nucleotides, the CDR3 is TGTGCCAGCAGCCCCCCCCCGGGGAGGACTAGCGTATACAATGAGCAGTTCTTC.

The chain links TRBV6-5 to TRBJ2-7; no definite D call. Germline lookup yields CDR1 MNHEY and CDR2 SVGAGI. The CDR3 contains 14 residues. The V and J ends lost 2 bases and 7 bases respectively, with 15 bases between them. The DNA for the CDR3 is TGTGCCAGCAGTTACGAGGCCGGACGTCTTGAGCAGTACTTC. Translated, it gives CASSYEAGRLEQYF.

The chain combines TRBV5-4 with TRBJ2-3; 8 bases map to TRBD2. The CDR3 has 14 residues. J lost 6 bases, V lost 2 bases, and 5 bases had no gene match. The V gene's germline CDR1 is SGHNT and CDR2 YYREEE (reference sequence). The DNA for the CDR3 is TGTGCCAGCAGCTTAGCTAGCGGGTCGGATACGCAGTATTTT. Protein product: CASSLASGSDTQYF.

This chain links TRBV10-3 with TRBJ2-5; the match to TRBD2 covers 10 bases. This CDR3 spans 14 amino acids. J lost 5 bases, V lost 6 bases, and 6 bases had no gene match. The germline gives CDR1 ENHRY, CDR2 SYGVKD. The CDR3, as DNA: TGTGCCATCAGGTCTAGCGGGAGCCGTGAGACCCAGTACTTC. This encodes CAIRSSGSRETQYF.

The chain couples TRBV27 to TRBJ2-1; 7 bases are shared with TRBD1. The ends lost 6 bases at V and 4 bases at J; junction bases unmatched: 6. The CDR3 loop spans 14 amino acids. The V gene's germline CDR1 is MNHEY and CDR2 SMNVEV (reference sequence). Here the CDR3 reads CASRPGQLYNEQFF. The CDR3, as DNA: TGTGCCAGCAGGCCGGGACAGCTATACAATGAGCAGTTCTTC.

This clone was seen only a few times. The genes are TRBV7-8 and TRBJ1-6; the match to TRBD1 covers 8 bases. CDR3 size: 14 residues. V trimming: 2 bases; J trimming: 7 bases; junction bases outside the gene matches: 1. Germline lookup yields CDR1 SGHVS and CDR2 FQNEAQ. The CDR3 DNA reads TGTGCCAGCAGCTTACGACAGGGGAATTCACCCCTCCACTTT. This translates into CASSLRQGNSPLHF. Full variable domain (rest looked up from reference TRBV7-8 and TRBJ1-6): GAGVSQSPRYKVAKRGQDVALRCDPISGHVSLFWYQQALGQGPEFLTYFQNEAQLDKSGLPSDRFFAERPEGSVSTLKIQRTQQEDSAVYLCASSLRQGNSPLHFGNGTRLTVT.

The V gene is TRBV10-3, the J gene TRBJ2-1; TRBD2 agrees at 10 bases. This CDR3 comprises 12 residues. V dropped 6 bases and J dropped 13; count of bases not matched to a gene: 6. Germline loops: CDR1 ENHRY, CDR2 SYGVKD. The CDR3 region has the DNA TGTGCCATCAGGGGACTAGCGAGTGGACAGTTCTTC. This gives the protein CAIRGLASGQFF.

In this sample, this clone turned up a few times. This sequence joins TRBV6-4 and TRBJ2-1, with TRBD2 identical over 13 bases. V dropped 3 bases and J dropped 8; count of bases not matched to a gene: 4. This CDR3 contains 15 residues. Germline V gives CDR1 MRHNA, CDR2 SNTAGT. The DNA of the CDR3 is TGTGCCAGCAGTGAGGGGACTAGCGGGATCCATGAGCAGTTCTTC. Translating gives CASSEGTSGIHEQFF.

This clone was detected once. The V and J genes are TRBV7-9 and TRBJ2-7; D unclear. This CDR3 spans 16 amino acids. Germline V gene data show CDR1 as SEHNR and CDR2 as FQNEAQ (reference sequence). Between the trimmed V and J ends, which lost 0 bases and 2 bases, there was a span of 14 bases. CDR3 sequence: CASSLASSADTYEQYF. CDR3 sequence (DNA): TGTGCCAGCAGCTTAGCGTCCTCGGCGGATACCTACGAGCAGTACTTC.

The rearrangement uses TRBV5-5 and TRBJ1-2, with D maybe TRBD1 (6 bases). CDR1 SGHKS and CDR2 YYEKEE come from the germline V gene (reference sequence). Trimming left V 0 bases short and J 4 bases short, with 16 bases between. The CDR3 spans 16 residues. CDR3 nucleotides: TGTGCCAGCAGCTTGGAAAGGGGCAGGGGACGCTATGGCTACACCTTC. As protein: CASSLERGRGRYGYTF.

J is TRBJ1-2 and V is TRBV12-3 or TRBV12-4; D perhaps matches TRBD1 (5 bases). The CDR3 spans 13 residues. V was clipped by 5 bases and J by 0 bases, with 7 bases between them. The CDR3 sequence: CASSGHPNYGYTF. For the CDR3, the DNA is TGTGCCAGCAGTGGACACCCTAACTATGGCTACACCTTC.

The chain has TRBV7-2 and TRBJ2-1; the match to TRBD2 covers 11 bases. J lost 4 bases, V lost 1 base, and 6 bases had no gene match. In germline, CDR1 is SGHTA, CDR2 FQGNSA. CDR3 size: 17 residues. The CDR3: CASSLGLAGGRYNEQFF. The CDR3 DNA reads as TGTGCCAGCAGCTTAGGTCTAGCGGGAGGTCGGTACAATGAGCAGTTCTTC.

The J gene is TRBJ2-2, the V gene TRBV15, with D possibly matching TRBD2 (5 bases). CDR3 size: 17 residues. Germline V lookup: CDR1 LNHNV, CDR2 YYDKDF (reference sequence). V was pared by 3 bases and J by 4 bases, with 18 bases between. This CDR3 reads CATSRGSGRASTGELFF. The CDR3 coding sequence is TGTGCCACCAGCAGGGGGTCGGGAAGGGCGAGCACCGGGGAGCTGTTTTTT. Together with reference TRBV15 and TRBJ2-2, the CDR3 gives the full variable domain: DAMVIQNPRYQVTQFGKPVTLSCSQTLNHNVMYWYQQKSSQAPKLLFHYYDKDFNNEADTPDNFQSRRPNTSFCFLDIRSPGLGDTAMYLCATSRGSGRASTGELFFGEGSRLTVL.